This entry lists 25 T cell receptor beta chains sequenced from one sample in a study of cytomegalovirus exposure and HLA in healthy donors. In the PCR, 60 Vbeta and 13 Jbeta primers were used. Repertoires were generated with immunoSEQ multiplex PCR, while TCRdb's copy carries only in-frame clones and drops some. Among 200,000 or so clones listed, under 90% were seen once. Sequenced input: PBMCs. The receptors were gathered from a boy between 2 and 10 years old in good health and CMV-seronegative.

The V call is TRBV7-8, the J call TRBJ2-1, with TRBD2 matching 9 bases. The germline V gene has CDR1 SGHVS and CDR2 FQNEAQ. This CDR3 spans 16 amino acids. V was clipped by 6 bases and J by 4 bases; unmatched bases: 10. In DNA form, the CDR3 reads TGTGCCAGCAGTCCCAGGCGGGGGGGCCCTTACAATGAGCAGTTCTTC. Protein product: CASSPRRGGPYNEQFF.

The chain uses TRBV11-2 and TRBJ2-7; 10 bases agree with TRBD2. Trimming took 5 bases from V and 5 from J; bases not matched to a gene: 9. The CDR3 consists of 15 residues. In germline, CDR1 is SGHAT, CDR2 FQNNGV. CDR3 nucleotide sequence: TGTGCCAGCAGCGTCCAGCGGGGGGGTATCAACGAGCAGTACTTC. Translated, it gives CASSVQRGGINEQYF.

The rearrangement uses TRBV5-4 and TRBJ2-5; 11 bases agree with TRBD2. V shed 4 bases, J shed 2 bases, and the junction held 4 bases outside the gene matches. This CDR3 is 15 amino acids long. Per germline, CDR1 SGHNT and CDR2 YYREEE (reference sequence). The CDR3 here is CASSLRTSGQETQYF. In DNA form, the CDR3 reads TGTGCCAGCAGCCTGCGGACTAGCGGGCAAGAGACCCAGTACTTC.

The chain joins TRBV5-4 to TRBJ1-6; 7 bases are shared with TRBD1. The CDR3 is 14 residues long. The germline V gene encodes CDR1 SGHNT and CDR2 YYREEE (reference sequence). V dropped 4 bases and J dropped 4; count of bases not matched to a gene: 2. The CDR3 nucleotides are TGTGCCAGCAGCCCGGGACAGTATAATTCACCCCTCCACTTT. Translation gives CASSPGQYNSPLHF.

The chain combines TRBV5-1 with TRBJ2-7, with a tentative D call TRBD2 (5 bases). The length of the CDR3 is 14 residues. V was shortened by 4 bases and J by 2 bases, with 13 bases between the two germline ends. Per germline, CDR1 SGHRS and CDR2 YFSETQ. In DNA form, the CDR3 reads TGCGCCAGCAGCCCAAGCAGGAGGCCCTACGAGCAGTACTTC. Encoded protein: CASSPSRRPYEQYF.

The chain couples TRBV5-1 to TRBJ2-7; D is possibly TRBD1 (6 bases). Germline CDR1 SGHRS, CDR2 YFSETQ. This CDR3 is built from 14 residues. The ends were cut back, 1 base at V and 2 bases at J, with 10 bases in the middle. In nucleotides, the CDR3 is TGCGCCAGCAGCTTGACAGGGATCACCTACGAGCAGTACTTC. It codes for CASSLTGITYEQYF. The full variable domain, its missing parts supplied by reference TRBV5-1 and TRBJ2-7, is KAGVTQTPRYLIKTRGQQVTLSCSPISGHRSVSWYQQTPGQGLQFLFEYFSETQRNKGNFPGRFSGRQFSNSRSEMNVSTLELGDSALYLCASSLTGITYEQYFGPGTRLTVT.

The gene calls are TRBV9 and TRBJ2-5; 10 nucleotides match TRBD2. The CDR3 covers 18 residues. Germline V lookup: CDR1 SGDLS, CDR2 YYNGEE. Trimming at V came to 0 bases and at J to 5 bases, leaving 13 bases not matched to a gene. CDR3 nucleotides: TGTGCCAGCAGCGTAGGAGCGGGGGGGCCTTACGGCTGGGAGACCCAGTACTTC. Encoded protein: CASSVGAGGPYGWETQYF.

This rearrangement joins TRBV13 to TRBJ1-2; 7 bases are a match to TRBD1. The germline V gene has CDR1 PRHDT and CDR2 FYEKMQ (reference sequence). Unmatched junction bases numbered 6, after V lost 5 bases and J lost 0 bases. The CDR3 loop spans 15 amino acids. CDR3: CASSPPDRSNYGYTF. The CDR3 DNA is TGTGCCAGCAGCCCCCCGGACAGGTCTAACTATGGCTACACCTTC.

This clone was recorded a few times. The chain combines TRBV27 with TRBJ1-6; TRBD1 might be the D (6 bases). The V and J ends lost 5 bases and 17 bases respectively, with 16 bases between them. The CDR3 covers 12 residues. Germline V CDR1 and CDR2: MNHEY, SMNVEV (reference sequence). The CDR3 DNA reads as TGTGCCAGCAGTGACCGCAGGGGTGAGGTCCACTTT. Amino acid sequence: CASSDRRGEVHF.

The chain recombines TRBV2 with TRBJ2-5; TRBD1 is a possible D gene (6 bases). The germline V gene has CDR1 SNHLY and CDR2 FYNNEI. The CDR3 spans 13 residues. The V gene lost 3 bases and the J gene lost 7 bases, with 12 bases spanning the gap. The CDR3 DNA reads as TGTGCCAGCAGTGACAGGGGCCGGGGGACCCAGTACTTC. Its protein product is CASSDRGRGTQYF.

The J gene is TRBJ2-3, the V gene TRBV7-8; 8 positions agree with TRBD2. The V gene's germline CDR1 is SGHVS and CDR2 FQNEAQ. CDR3 size: 17 residues. With V trimmed by 1 base and J by 1 base, 7 bases remained unmatched. The CDR3: CASSLGVAGSRTDTQYF. As DNA, the CDR3 is TGTGCCAGCAGCTTAGGGGTAGCGGGGTCCCGCACAGATACGCAGTATTTT.

The chain carries TRBV30 and TRBJ1-2, with 10 bases aligning to TRBD1. Germline V gene sequence: CDR1 GTSNPN, CDR2 SVGIG (reference sequence). CDR3 length equals 15 residues. V shed 1 base and J 6 bases; nucleotides not matched to a gene: 8. The CDR3 DNA sequence: TGTGCCTGGAGTGAGGCGACAGGGGGCTATAATGGCTACACCTTC. The encoded protein is CAWSEATGGYNGYTF.

V gene TRBV7-6 combines with J gene TRBJ1-6; D is perhaps TRBD1 (6 bases). The germline CDR1 and CDR2 sequences are SGHVS and FNYEAQ. The CDR3 has 15 residues. Trimming removed 4 bases from V and 10 bases from J, with 17 bases in between. The CDR3 spells CASSSSDRIGSPLHF. The DNA of the CDR3 is TGTGCCAGCAGCTCAAGTGACAGGATCGGCTCACCCCTCCACTTT.

The gene calls are TRBV6-5 and TRBJ2-7, with TRBD1 identical over 9 bases. The CDR3 consists of 15 residues. V lost 0 bases, J lost 3 bases, and 3 bases stayed unmatched. The V gene's germline CDR1 is MNHEY and CDR2 SVGAGI. The CDR3 DNA reads TGTGCCAGCAGTTACTCATTGACAGGGGGCTACGAGCAGTACTTC. It specifies CASSYSLTGGYEQYF.

The chain couples TRBV7-2 to TRBJ2-1; D call uncertain. V dropped 2 bases and J dropped 4 bases, with 9 bases sitting between them. The V gene's germline CDR1 is SGHTA and CDR2 FQGNSA. The CDR3 totals 14 residues. The CDR3 DNA follows: TGTGCCAGCAGCTTATATGGAGAGTACAATGAGCAGTTCTTC. Protein: CASSLYGEYNEQFF.

This clone occurred once. At one end the junction does not follow the germline gene, possibly because of a read error. The rearrangement links TRBV2 to TRBJ2-4; TRBD2 matches at 7 bases. Germline V gives CDR1 SNHLY, CDR2 FYNNEI. The CDR3 is 15 amino acids. Written as DNA, the CDR3 is TGTGCCAGCAATGAAGTTTTGGGGGGGAAAAACATTCAGTACTTC. This gives the protein CASNEVLGGKNIQYF. Filled out from reference TRBV2 and TRBJ2-4, the complete variable domain reads EPEVTQTPSHQVTQMGQEVILRCVPISNHLYFYWYRQILGQKVEFLVSFYNNEISEKSEIFDDQFSVERPDGSNFTLKIRSTKLEDSAMYFCASNEVLGGKNIQYFGAGTRLSVL.

This sequence joins TRBV5-6 and TRBJ1-5, with D uncertain. Trimming took 2 bases from V and 5 from J, leaving 5 bases between them. This CDR3 has 12 residues. The germline CDR1 and CDR2 sequences are SGHDT and YYEEEE. The CDR3 region is CASSFLDQPQHF. Here the CDR3 DNA reads TGTGCCAGCAGCTTCTTAGATCAGCCCCAGCATTTT. The entire variable domain, with the rest obtained from reference TRBV5-6 and TRBJ1-5, is as follows: DAGVTQSPTHLIKTRGQQVTLRCSPKSGHDTVSWYQQALGQGPQFIFQYYEEEERQRGNFPDRFSGHQFPNYSSELNVNALLLGDSALYLCASSFLDQPQHFGDGTRLSIL.

The CDR3 spells CASSLDRGEQFF. CDR3 DNA: TGTGCCAGCAGCTTAGATAGGGGCGAGCAGTTCTTC. This rearrangement joins TRBV11-2 to TRBJ2-1; D is perhaps TRBD1 (5 bases). The V end was cut by 0 bases, the J end by 10 bases, with 7 bases between. Germline CDR1 SGHAT, CDR2 FQNNGV. CDR3 size: 12 residues.

This clone came up a few times. V is TRBV6-1 and J is TRBJ1-6; D call uncertain. V dropped 4 bases and J dropped 8 bases, with 6 bases sitting between them. Germline values: CDR1 MNHNS, CDR2 SASEGT. The CDR3 is 12 residues long. The CDR3 reads CASSAPDSPLHF. CDR3 coding DNA: TGTGCCAGCAGTGCTCCTGATTCACCCCTCCACTTT.

This sequence joins TRBV7-9 and TRBJ1-4; 8 bases map to TRBD1. CDR1 is SEHNR and CDR2 is FQNEAQ in the germline V gene (reference sequence). Trimming removed 5 bases from V and 8 bases from J; junction bases left unmatched: 13. The CDR3 has 16 residues. The CDR3 DNA follows: TGTGCCAGCAGCGACTCCGGGACAGGATATTTCGAAAAACTGTTTTTT. It encodes CASSDSGTGYFEKLFF.

The J gene is TRBJ2-1, the V gene TRBV9; 7 bases align to TRBD1. J was trimmed by 6 bases and V by 4 bases; bases with no gene match: 10. This CDR3 contains 15 residues. Germline lookup yields CDR1 SGDLS and CDR2 YYNGEE. DNA of the CDR3: TGTGCCAGCAGCAGACAGGGTTCTTTGGTCAATGAGCAGTTCTTC. This sequence encodes CASSRQGSLVNEQFF. Variable domain in full (rest from reference TRBV9 and TRBJ2-1): DSGVTQTPKHLITATGQRVTLRCSPRSGDLSVYWYQQSLDQGLQFLIQYYNGEERAKGNILERFSAQQFPDLHSELNLSSLELGDSALYFCASSRQGSLVNEQFFGPGTRLTVL.

The rearrangement joins TRBV10-3 to TRBJ1-5; D is undetermined. The germline V gene has CDR1 ENHRY and CDR2 SYGVKD. The length of the CDR3 is 14 residues. Deletions cut 3 bases from V and 1 base from J, with 7 bases between. CDR3 amino acids: CAISEQRSNQPQHF. The CDR3 DNA reads as TGTGCCATCAGTGAACAGCGGAGCAATCAGCCCCAGCATTTT.

This chain's CDR3 is CASSATRGEQFF. In DNA, the CDR3 is TGCGCCAGCAGCGCTACGAGAGGTGAGCAGTTCTTC. The V and J genes are TRBV5-1 and TRBJ2-1, with D uncertain. The CDR3 sequence is 12 residues long. Germline assignment: CDR1 SGHRS and CDR2 YFSETQ. V shed 4 bases and J shed 9 bases, with 11 bases lying between them.

Only a few counts were recorded for this clone. This sequence joins TRBV25-1 and TRBJ2-2, with 9 bases aligning to TRBD1. Trimming cost V 3 bases and J 4 bases; bases outside gene matches: 9. Germline CDR1 and CDR2: MGHDK and SYGVNS. This CDR3 has 17 residues. The chain's CDR3 is CASSDIPGQGITGELFF. CDR3 in DNA: TGTGCCAGCAGTGATATACCCGGACAGGGGATCACCGGGGAGCTGTTTTTT.

The chain uses TRBV21-1 and TRBJ2-1; TRBD2, as called in the table, went unchecked against the DNA. TRBV21-1 is shown as a pseudogene. The CDR3 has 14 residues. CDR3 sequence: CASIKRGGPLEQFF. The CDR3 region has the DNA TGTGCCAGCATCAAGCGGGGGGGCCCTCTAGAGCAGTTCTTC.